This entry lists 21 T cell receptor beta chains sequenced from one sample in a study of CD8+ T cells in alopecia areata. RNA, once extracted, was reverse transcribed into cDNA for use as the sequencing template. Data came from immunoSEQ multiplex PCR; TCRdb stores just in-frame clones and leaves some out. The sample holds fewer than 70,000 clones, 44% seen once. Sequencing was done on a sample of NKG2D-low CD8+ T cells sorted from blood. These TCRs come from a human donor with alopecia areata.

V is TRBV9 and J is TRBJ2-1; possible D gene TRBD2, 5 bases. V lost 3 bases, J lost 4 bases, and 11 bases lay in between. The CDR3 is made up of 14 amino acids. Germline V lookup: CDR1 SGDLS, CDR2 YYNGEE. The CDR3 sequence is CASSALRGYNEQFF. The CDR3 DNA follows: TGTGCCAGCAGCGCCCTGCGAGGGTACAATGAGCAGTTCTTC.

The chain is built from TRBV2 and TRBJ2-7; 10 bases are shared with TRBD1. Germline trimming cut 5 bases from V and 0 bases from J; bases unmatched to any gene: 4. There are 15 residues in the CDR3. Germline V gene sequence: CDR1 SNHLY, CDR2 FYNNEI. CDR3 residues: CASSPGQGLSYEQYF. Here the CDR3 DNA reads TGTGCCAGCAGTCCGGGACAGGGGCTCTCCTACGAGCAGTACTTC.

V and J are TRBV29-1 and TRBJ1-2, with D unresolved. CDR3 length: 11 amino acids. Trimming took 3 bases from V and 4 from J, leaving 6 bases between them. Looked up from germline, CDR1 is SQVTM and CDR2 is ANQGSEA. The CDR3 reads CSVDELYGYTF. The CDR3 bases are TGCAGCGTTGATGAGCTCTATGGCTACACCTTC.

The chain is built from TRBV7-9 and TRBJ2-6, with a possible D match to TRBD1 (5 bases). Deletions cut 6 bases from V and 0 bases from J, with 12 bases between. In germline, CDR1 is SEHNR, CDR2 FQNEAQ (reference sequence). The CDR3 length is 16 residues. CDR3 residues: CASSHLRGSGANVLTF. The DNA of the CDR3 is TGTGCCAGCAGTCATCTTAGGGGCTCTGGGGCCAACGTCCTGACTTTC. The variable domain in full, with the rest retrieved from reference TRBV7-9 and TRBJ2-6, is DTGVSQNPRHKITKRGQNVTFRCDPISEHNRLYWYRQTLGQGPEFLTYFQNEAQLEKSRLLSDRFSAERPKGSFSTLEIQRTEQGDSAMYLCASSHLRGSGANVLTFGAGSRLTVL.

This clone was picked up a small number of times. This chain joins TRBV7-9 and TRBJ2-1; maybe TRBD2 (5 bases). This CDR3 spans 12 amino acids. Trimming shortened V by 2 bases and J by 8 bases, and 7 bases separated the two germline ends. Germline V gene data show CDR1 as SEHNR and CDR2 as FQNEAQ (reference sequence). The chain's CDR3 is CASSLIGDEQFF. Written as DNA, the CDR3 is TGTGCCAGCAGCTTAATCGGGGATGAGCAGTTCTTC.

The chain combines TRBV6-5 with TRBJ2-7; D is unclear. Germline V gene data show CDR1 as MNHEY and CDR2 as SVGAGI. V lost 3 bases, J lost 2 bases, and 11 bases lay in between. This CDR3 spans 14 amino acids. The CDR3 protein is CASSYRPPTYEQYF. The CDR3 DNA reads as TGTGCCAGCAGTTATAGGCCGCCGACCTACGAGCAGTACTTC.

CDR3 residues: CASSPRLSGRDDEQYF. DNA of the CDR3: TGTGCCAGCAGCCCACGACTAAGCGGGAGAGACGACGAGCAGTACTTC. V gene TRBV9 combines with J gene TRBJ2-7; TRBD2 matches at 8 bases. J gave up 5 bases and V 4 bases, and 14 bases lay outside the gene matches. Germline V gene lookup returns CDR1 SGDLS and CDR2 YYNGEE. The CDR3 covers 16 residues.

The CDR3 coding sequence is TGTGCCAGCAGCCTAGGGACAGGGGAGCCCCAGCATTTT. This sequence encodes CASSLGTGEPQHF. This chain links TRBV5-6 with TRBJ1-5, with 10 bases identical to TRBD1. The V segment lost 4 bases and the J segment 8 bases; nucleotides outside the gene matches: 3. CDR3 length: 13 residues. Germline V lookup: CDR1 SGHDT, CDR2 YYEEEE.

This clone was found a few times. The chain combines TRBV15 with TRBJ2-3; D call uncertain. Between the trimmed V and J ends, which lost 1 base and 0 bases, there was a span of 8 bases. This CDR3 is built from 15 residues. Germline loops: CDR1 LNHNV, CDR2 YYDKDF (reference sequence). The CDR3 region is CATSRGPGSTDTQYF. As DNA, the CDR3 is TGTGCCACCAGCAGAGGTCCGGGTAGCACAGATACGCAGTATTTT.

The rearrangement links TRBV29-1 to TRBJ2-1, with D possibly matching TRBD2 (6 bases). V was clipped by 6 bases and J by 5 bases, with 8 bases between them. Looked up from germline, CDR1 is SQVTM and CDR2 is ANQGSEA. The CDR3 has 11 amino acids. CDR3 loop: CSVTRNNEQFF. The CDR3 DNA is TGCAGCGTGACTAGAAACAATGAGCAGTTCTTC.

The chain combines TRBV30 with TRBJ1-1; D gene uncertain. The V end lost 2 bases, the J end lost 11 bases, and 21 bases lay between the germline ends. CDR1 GTSNPN and CDR2 SVGIG come from the germline V gene (reference sequence). This CDR3 has 14 residues. The CDR3 DNA follows: TGTGCCTGGAGTCACTCGGGAGTCTCCCTCGACGCTTTCTTT. Amino acids: CAWSHSGVSLDAFF.

This chain uses TRBV7-9 with TRBJ2-7; D may be TRBD2 (7 bases). The CDR3 runs 15 residues. The germline gives CDR1 SEHNR, CDR2 FQNEAQ (reference sequence). V was cut by 5 bases and J by 5 bases, with 19 bases left in between. CDR3 sequence: CASSRGRDNLHEQYF. In nucleotides, the CDR3 is TGTGCCAGCAGCCGGGGGAGGGACAATCTCCACGAGCAGTACTTC.

The rearrangement links TRBV4-3 to TRBJ2-3; weak D call: TRBD1 (5 bases). The CDR3 length is 15 residues. The germline V gene encodes CDR1 LGHNA and CDR2 YSLEER. The V gene lost 5 bases and the J gene lost 6 bases, with 18 bases spanning the gap. The CDR3 spells CASSSRWGERDTQYF. CDR3 nucleotide sequence: TGCGCCAGCAGCTCACGGTGGGGCGAGAGGGATACGCAGTATTTT.

The chain employs TRBV7-2 and TRBJ2-1; D remains unclear. Germline V lookup: CDR1 SGHTA, CDR2 FQGNSA. The CDR3 length is 11 residues. The V end was cut by 3 bases, the J end by 9 bases, with 6 bases between. The CDR3 nucleotides read TGTGCCAGCAGCTTGGGTGGTGAGCAGTTCTTC. Protein sequence: CASSLGGEQFF.

V and J are TRBV28 and TRBJ2-7, with TRBD2 identical over 7 bases. CDR1 and CDR2 from the germline V gene are MDHEN and SYDVKM. V gave up 5 bases and J gave up 3 bases; unmatched junction bases: 13. The CDR3 is 16 residues long. DNA for the CDR3: TGTGCCAGCAGTCTCGGGAGGTGGGGTCTGAGCTACGAGCAGTACTTC. It yields the protein CASSLGRWGLSYEQYF.

This sequence joins TRBV5-6 and TRBJ1-6; D uncertain. V lost 2 bases to trimming and J lost 9 bases, with 6 bases between them. Looked up from germline, CDR1 is SGHDT and CDR2 is YYEEEE. This CDR3 spans 12 amino acids. The CDR3 region has the DNA TGTGCCAGCAGCTTCGGCGGTTCACCCCTCCACTTT. Translating gives CASSFGGSPLHF.

This sequence joins TRBV6-5 and TRBJ2-1, with 9 nucleotides matching TRBD2. J gave up 9 bases and V 5 bases, and 5 bases lay outside the gene matches. The germline gives CDR1 MNHEY, CDR2 SVGAGI. CDR3 size: 13 residues. The CDR3 is CASSRGTSTEQFF. DNA for the CDR3: TGTGCCAGCAGTCGGGGGACTAGCACTGAGCAGTTCTTC.

Relative to its sample, this clone is medium-sized. J is TRBJ2-5 and V is TRBV28, with 8 bases that match TRBD2. CDR1 and CDR2 from the germline V gene are MDHEN and SYDVKM. V was clipped by 6 bases and J by 4 bases; unmatched bases: 13. This CDR3 has 16 residues. The CDR3 loop is CASSLLASGPRETQYF. Here the CDR3 DNA reads TGTGCCAGCAGCCTCCTGGCTAGCGGGCCAAGAGAGACCCAGTACTTC.

This clone was detected only a few times. This chain links TRBV27 with TRBJ2-2; no reliable D call. The CDR3 covers 16 residues. V lost 4 bases and J 3 bases, leaving 15 bases between the germline ends. Per the germline V gene, CDR1 is MNHEY and CDR2 is SMNVEV (reference sequence). The CDR3, as DNA: TGTGCCAGCAGTTCCCGGGTGCCCCCCGACACCGGGGAGCTGTTTTTT. Translated, it gives CASSSRVPPDTGELFF.

This clone was seen a handful of times. V is TRBV14 and J is TRBJ2-7; D is unresolved. V was pared by 4 bases and J by 2 bases, with 9 bases between. This CDR3 has 13 residues. Germline CDR1 reads SGHDN; CDR2 reads FVKESK. Here the CDR3 DNA reads TGTGCCAGCAGCCTCGGATCGACCTACGAGCAGTACTTC. Translated, it gives CASSLGSTYEQYF.

The rearrangement joins TRBV27 to TRBJ2-1, with TRBD1 matching over 11 bases. CDR1 is MNHEY, CDR2 SMNVEV, per germline (reference sequence). Germline trimming cut 4 bases from V and 6 bases from J; bases unmatched to any gene: 8. The length of the CDR3 is 16 residues. The CDR3 sequence: CASSSPPGTGGNEQFF. In nucleotides, the CDR3 is TGTGCCAGCAGTTCGCCACCCGGGACAGGGGGCAATGAGCAGTTCTTC.